This TCR beta chain was obtained from a study of blood T cells in healthy people across ages. Study-wide results and limits: The unsorted PBMCs prevented any conclusive comparison of naive versus antigen-experienced cells. More naive CD4+ cells and higher diversity marked long-lived donors relative to aged donors.

Germline lookup yields CDR1 LGHDT and CDR2 YNNKEL (reference sequence). Between the trimmed V and J ends, which lost 4 bases and 4 bases, there was a span of 11 bases. CDR3 size: 14 residues. To note about this clonotype: Its target is not known.

Primed by a sample-barcoded 5' primer and a J-beta primer mix, a second PCR proceeded for about 6 to 11 cycles. MiXCR, applied by TCRdb to the 5' RACE reads, yields one record per CDR3 protein. The sample has hundreds of thousands of distinct CDR3 sequences, roughly three fifths seen once. The TCR comes from a man aged 40-50 years in good health. The chain combines TRBV3-1 with TRBJ1-5, with D unclear. Sequencing was carried out using blood. The CDR3 DNA sequence: TGTGCCAGCAGCCCCGACGCGGGGAATCAGCCCCAGCATTTT. As protein: CASSPDAGNQPQHF.